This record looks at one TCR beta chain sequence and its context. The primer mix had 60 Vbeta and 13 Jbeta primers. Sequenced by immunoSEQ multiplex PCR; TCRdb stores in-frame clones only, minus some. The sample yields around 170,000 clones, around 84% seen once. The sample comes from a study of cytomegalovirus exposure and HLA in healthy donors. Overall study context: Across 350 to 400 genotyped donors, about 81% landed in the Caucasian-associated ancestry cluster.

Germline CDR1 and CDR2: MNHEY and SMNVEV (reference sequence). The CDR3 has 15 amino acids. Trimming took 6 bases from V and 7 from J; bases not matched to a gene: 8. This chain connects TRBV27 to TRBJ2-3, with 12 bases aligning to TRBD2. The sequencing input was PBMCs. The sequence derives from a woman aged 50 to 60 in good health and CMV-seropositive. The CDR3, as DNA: TGTGCCAGCAGACCTAGCGGGGGGGCCGGCAATACGCAGTATTTT. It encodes CASRPSGGAGNTQYF.